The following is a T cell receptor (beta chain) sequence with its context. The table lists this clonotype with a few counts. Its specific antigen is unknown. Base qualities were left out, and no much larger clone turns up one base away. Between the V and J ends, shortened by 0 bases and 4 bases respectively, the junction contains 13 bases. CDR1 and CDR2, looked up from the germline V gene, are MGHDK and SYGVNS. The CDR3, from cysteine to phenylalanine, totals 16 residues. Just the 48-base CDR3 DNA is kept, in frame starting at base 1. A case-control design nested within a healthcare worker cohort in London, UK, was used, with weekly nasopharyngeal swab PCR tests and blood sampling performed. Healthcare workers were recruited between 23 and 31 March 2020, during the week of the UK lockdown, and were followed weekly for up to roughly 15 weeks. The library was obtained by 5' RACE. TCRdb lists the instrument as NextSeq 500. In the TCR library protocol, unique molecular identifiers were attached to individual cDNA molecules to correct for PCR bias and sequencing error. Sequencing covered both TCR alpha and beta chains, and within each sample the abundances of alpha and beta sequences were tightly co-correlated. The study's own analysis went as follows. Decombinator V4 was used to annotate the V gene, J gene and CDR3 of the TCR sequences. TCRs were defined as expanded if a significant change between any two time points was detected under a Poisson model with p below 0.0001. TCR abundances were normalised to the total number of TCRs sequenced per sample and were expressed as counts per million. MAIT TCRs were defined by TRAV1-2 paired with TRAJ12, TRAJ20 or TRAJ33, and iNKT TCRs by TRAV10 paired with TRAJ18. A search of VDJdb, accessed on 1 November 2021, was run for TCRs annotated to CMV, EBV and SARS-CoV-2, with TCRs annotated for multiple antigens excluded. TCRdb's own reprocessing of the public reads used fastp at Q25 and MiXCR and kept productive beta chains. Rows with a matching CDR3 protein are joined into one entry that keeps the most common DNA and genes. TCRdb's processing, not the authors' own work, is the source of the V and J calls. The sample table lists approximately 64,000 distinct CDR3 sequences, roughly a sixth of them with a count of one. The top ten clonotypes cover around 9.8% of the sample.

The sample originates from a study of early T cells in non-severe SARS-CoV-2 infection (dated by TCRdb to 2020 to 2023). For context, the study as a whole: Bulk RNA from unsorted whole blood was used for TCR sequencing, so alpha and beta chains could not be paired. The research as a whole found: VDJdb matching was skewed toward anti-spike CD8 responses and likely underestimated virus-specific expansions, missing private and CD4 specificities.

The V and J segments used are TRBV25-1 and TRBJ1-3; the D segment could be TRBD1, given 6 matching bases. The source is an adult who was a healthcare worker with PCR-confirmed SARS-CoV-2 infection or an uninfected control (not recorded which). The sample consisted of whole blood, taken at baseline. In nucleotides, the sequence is TGTGCCAGCAGTGAATATCGGGGGGCGAGCGGAAACACCATATATTTT. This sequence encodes CASSEYRGASGNTIYF.